This T cell receptor (beta chain) emerged from a study of control samples from healthy donors and cancer patients. Germline V gives CDR1 SGHNT, CDR2 YENEEA. The CDR3 runs 17 residues. V was cut by 2 bases and J by 1 base, with 17 bases left in between. Produced via immunoSEQ multiplex PCR; TCRdb's table is partial and in-frame only. The sample lists some 95,000 clones, just over 85% occurring once. Sequencing used blood. The sequence was collected from a young man in good health. The V gene is TRBV11-3, the J gene TRBJ1-2; no clear D gene. The CDR3 sequence: CASSLSSMGRINYGYTF. The CDR3, as DNA: TGTGCCAGCAGCTTAAGTTCTATGGGAAGGATTAACTATGGCTACACCTTC.